This T cell receptor beta chain was recorded in a study of OX40 agonist ivuxolimab in advanced cancers. About the research overall: The mean age was approximately 56 years, ranging from about 20 to 90, with under 90% of participants male.

General observations from the study: The average count of expanded clones was higher among CD8+ T cells than among CD4+.

Germline V gene lookup returns CDR1 SGHVS and CDR2 FQNEAQ. The CDR3 has 13 residues. Generated by immunoSEQ multiplex PCR, the TCRdb table keeps only in-frame clones and is missing some. The data hold around 90,000 clones, with more than 85% observed a single time. Worth noting for this clone: Its cognate antigen is unknown. One end of the junction does not line up with germline, which may come from a read error.

This receptor was obtained from an adult with an advanced solid tumor such as melanoma, head and neck, liver or kidney cancer. The J gene is TRBJ1-2, the V gene TRBV7-8; D might be TRBD1 (6 bases). Here the sequenced sample was CD4+ or CD8+ T cells sorted from blood, taken in a trial of the OX40 agonist ivuxolimab. This CDR3 is CASRPRRGVDVAF. DNA of the CDR3: TGTGCCAGCAGACCGCGGAGGGGGGTTGATGTAGCCTTC.